This passage covers 10 T cell receptor beta chains from one sample sequenced in a study of technical replicates of blood from several donors. The method was immunoSEQ multiplex PCR; TCRdb's version includes in-frame clones alone and lacks a portion of them. The repertoire holds tens of thousands of clones, 95% to 98% seen once, with over 0.2% in the top ten. Sequenced input: T cells isolated from PBMCs. All receptors derive from a human donor in good health.

CDR3 DNA sequence: TGTGCCAGCAGTGACGGGACTACAGCCAATGAGCAGTTCTTC. This encodes CASSDGTTANEQFF. The chain has TRBV2 and TRBJ2-1, with 7 bases that match TRBD2. This CDR3 region has 14 residues. Germline loops: CDR1 SNHLY, CDR2 FYNNEI. V was clipped by 3 bases and J by 6 bases; unmatched bases: 5. Complete variable domain (other parts from reference TRBV2 and TRBJ2-1): EPEVTQTPSHQVTQMGQEVILRCVPISNHLYFYWYRQILGQKVEFLVSFYNNEISEKSEIFDDQFSVERPDGSNFTLKIRSTKLEDSAMYFCASSDGTTANEQFFGPGTRLTVL.

The V call is TRBV5-5, the J call TRBJ2-7, with 7 nucleotides matching TRBD2. The ends lost 5 bases at V and 5 bases at J; junction bases unmatched: 10. Germline lookup yields CDR1 SGHKS and CDR2 YYEKEE (reference sequence). This CDR3 is built from 14 residues. Here the CDR3 DNA reads TGTGCCAGCAGGTATCTCGGGAGGTGGAACGAGCAGTACTTC. Translation gives CASRYLGRWNEQYF.

The chain couples TRBV9 to TRBJ1-2; D ambiguous. Germline CDR1 SGDLS, CDR2 YYNGEE. V lost 6 bases, J lost 7 bases, and 19 bases lay in between. This CDR3 has 14 amino acids. CDR3 nucleotides: TGTGCCAGCACCGTGGCGGCGGATTTTCTTGGCTACACCTTC. Its protein is CASTVAADFLGYTF.

The rearrangement joins TRBV11-2 to TRBJ1-1; D is ambiguous. Germline lookup yields CDR1 SGHAT and CDR2 FQNNGV. Trimming removed 1 base at V and 7 bases at J, with 7 bases between. This CDR3 is built from 12 residues. The CDR3 is CASSLAGVEAFF. The DNA for the CDR3 is TGTGCCAGCAGCTTAGCCGGGGTTGAAGCTTTCTTT.

The chain links TRBV15 to TRBJ2-7, with TRBD2 identical over 8 bases. Trimming removed 8 bases from V and 3 bases from J; junction bases left unmatched: 15. The CDR3 length is 16 residues. The germline gives CDR1 LNHNV, CDR2 YYDKDF (reference sequence). The CDR3 region has the DNA TGTGCCACCTCCCTCCAAGCCGGGAGGGTATTCTACGAGCAGTACTTC. This codes for CATSLQAGRVFYEQYF.

The genes are TRBV19 and TRBJ2-2, with 8 positions matching TRBD2. Germline V gene lookup returns CDR1 LNHDA and CDR2 SQIVND (reference sequence). The J segment lost 2 bases and the V segment lost 7 bases, leaving 3 bases of the junction unmatched. The CDR3 contains 14 residues. The CDR3 sequence is CASTLAVNTGELFF. CDR3 sequence (DNA): TGTGCCAGTACACTAGCGGTAAACACCGGGGAGCTGTTTTTT.

This clone occurred once. The rearrangement joins TRBV28 to TRBJ1-1; unclear D gene. Trimming removed 7 bases from V and 4 bases from J, with 16 bases in between. This CDR3 region has 14 residues. Germline CDR1 reads MDHEN; CDR2 reads SYDVKM. Here the CDR3 reads CASTASGSVTEAFF. The CDR3 coding sequence is TGTGCCAGCACCGCCTCGGGGTCGGTCACTGAAGCTTTCTTT.

This clone occurred once. The chain carries TRBV10-3 and TRBJ2-7, with 10 bases lining up with TRBD2. This CDR3 region has 16 residues. Germline V gene data show CDR1 as ENHRY and CDR2 as SYGVKD. V was pared by 0 bases and J by 4 bases, with 6 bases of the junction left unmatched. The DNA of the CDR3 is TGTGCCATCAGTGAGTCTCTAGCGGGAGTCGTGTACGAGCAGTACTTC. It translates to CAISESLAGVVYEQYF.

The genes are TRBV9 and TRBJ2-1, with D perhaps matching TRBD1 (6 bases). The CDR3 loop spans 15 amino acids. V gave up 2 bases and J gave up 3 bases, with 12 bases separating them. Germline values: CDR1 SGDLS, CDR2 YYNGEE. In nucleotides, the CDR3 is TGTGCCAGCAGCGTGGACAGTCCCTACTACAATGAGCAGTTCTTC. The encoded protein is CASSVDSPYYNEQFF.

This rearrangement joins TRBV2 to TRBJ1-1; TRBD1 agrees at 8 bases. Germline assignment: CDR1 SNHLY and CDR2 FYNNEI. The CDR3 runs 14 residues. V gave up 5 bases and J gave up 3 bases; unmatched junction bases: 5. CDR3 nucleotides: TGTGCCAGCAGTCTCCTACAGGGGGACACTGAAGCTTTCTTT. Residues: CASSLLQGDTEAFF.